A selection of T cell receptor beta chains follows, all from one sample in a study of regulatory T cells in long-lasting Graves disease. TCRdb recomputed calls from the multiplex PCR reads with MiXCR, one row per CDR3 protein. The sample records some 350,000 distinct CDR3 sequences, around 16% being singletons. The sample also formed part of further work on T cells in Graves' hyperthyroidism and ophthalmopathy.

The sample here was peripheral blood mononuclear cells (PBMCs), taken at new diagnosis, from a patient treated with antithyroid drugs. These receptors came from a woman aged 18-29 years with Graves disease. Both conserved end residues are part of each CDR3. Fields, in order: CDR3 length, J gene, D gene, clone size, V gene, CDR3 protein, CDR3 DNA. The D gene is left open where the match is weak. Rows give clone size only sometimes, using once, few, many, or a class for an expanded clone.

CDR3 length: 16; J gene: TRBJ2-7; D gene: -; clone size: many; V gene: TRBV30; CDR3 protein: CAWARIGRNWGYEQYF; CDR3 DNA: TGTGCCTGGGCCAGGATTGGTCGAAACTGGGGGTACGAGCAGTACTTC
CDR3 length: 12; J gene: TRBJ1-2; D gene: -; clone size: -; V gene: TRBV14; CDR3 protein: CASRGSRYGYTF; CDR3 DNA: TGTGCCAGCAGGGGCAGTCGCTATGGCTACACCTTC
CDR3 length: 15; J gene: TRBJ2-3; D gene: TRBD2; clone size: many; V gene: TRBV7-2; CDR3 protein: CASSPFGGGADTQYF; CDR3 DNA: TGTGCCAGCAGCCCGTTTGGCGGGGGGGCAGATACGCAGTATTTT
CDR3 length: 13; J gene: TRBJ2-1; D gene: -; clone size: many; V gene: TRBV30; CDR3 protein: CAWSGYDNNEQFF; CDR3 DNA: TGTGCCTGGAGCGGGTACGACAACAATGAGCAGTTCTTC
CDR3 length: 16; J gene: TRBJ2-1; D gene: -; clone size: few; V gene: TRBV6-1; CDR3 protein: CASSDMEAGRYNEQFF; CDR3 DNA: TGTGCCAGCAGTGATATGGAGGCAGGGAGGTACAATGAGCAGTTCTTC
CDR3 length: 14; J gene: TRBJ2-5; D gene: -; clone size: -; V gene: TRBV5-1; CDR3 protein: CTSSLGTAGETQYF; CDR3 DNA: TGCACCAGCAGCTTAGGGACGGCGGGAGAGACCCAGTACTTC
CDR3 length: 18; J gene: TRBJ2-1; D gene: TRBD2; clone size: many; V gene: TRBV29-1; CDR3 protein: CSVEGLELAGGPYNEQFF; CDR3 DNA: TGCAGCGTTGAAGGATTGGAGCTAGCGGGAGGGCCCTACAATGAGCAGTTCTTC
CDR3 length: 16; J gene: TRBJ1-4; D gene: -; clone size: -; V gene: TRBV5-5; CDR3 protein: CASSLAGGSAPGKLFF; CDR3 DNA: TGTGCCAGCAGCTTGGCCGGGGGTTCAGCCCCTGGGAAACTGTTTTTT
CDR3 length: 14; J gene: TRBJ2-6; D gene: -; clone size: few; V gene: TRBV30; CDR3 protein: CAWSSGAGANVLTF; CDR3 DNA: TGTGCCTGGAGTTCGGGGGCTGGGGCCAACGTCCTGACTTTC
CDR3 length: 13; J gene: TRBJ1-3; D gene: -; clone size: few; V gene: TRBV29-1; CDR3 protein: CSVGSAAGNTIYF; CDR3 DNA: TGCAGCGTTGGATCGGCTGCTGGAAACACCATATATTTT
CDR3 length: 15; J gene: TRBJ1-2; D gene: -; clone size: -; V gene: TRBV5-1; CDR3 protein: CASSLWTSGGDGYTF; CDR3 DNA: TGCGCCAGCAGCTTGTGGACCTCCGGGGGCGATGGCTACACCTTC
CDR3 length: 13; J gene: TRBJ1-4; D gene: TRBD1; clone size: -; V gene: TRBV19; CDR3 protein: CASSGGGNEKLFF; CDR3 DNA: TGTGCCAGTAGTGGAGGGGGCAATGAAAAACTGTTTTTT
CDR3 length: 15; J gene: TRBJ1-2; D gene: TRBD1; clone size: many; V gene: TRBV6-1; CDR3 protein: CASSERSDRGGGYTF; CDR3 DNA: TGTGCCAGCAGTGAAAGATCCGACAGGGGCGGAGGCTACACCTTC
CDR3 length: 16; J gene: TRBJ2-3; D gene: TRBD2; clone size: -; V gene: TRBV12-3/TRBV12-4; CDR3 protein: CASSGGLAGFTDTQYF; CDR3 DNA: TGTGCCAGCAGTGGGGGGCTAGCGGGCTTCACAGATACGCAGTATTTT
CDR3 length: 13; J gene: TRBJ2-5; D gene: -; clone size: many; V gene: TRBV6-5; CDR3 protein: CASSYSRQETQYF; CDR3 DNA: TGTGCCAGCAGTTACTCGAGGCAGGAGACCCAGTACTTC